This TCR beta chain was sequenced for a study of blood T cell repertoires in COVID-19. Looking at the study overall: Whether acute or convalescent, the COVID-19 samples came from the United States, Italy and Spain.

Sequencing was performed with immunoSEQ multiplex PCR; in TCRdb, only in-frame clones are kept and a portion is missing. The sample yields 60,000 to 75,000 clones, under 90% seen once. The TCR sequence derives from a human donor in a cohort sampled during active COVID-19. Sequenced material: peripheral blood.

The CDR3 region is CAIRPGGGGGEQYF. The CDR3 DNA reads TGTGCCATCAGACCTGGCGGGGGGGGCGGCGAGCAGTACTTC. The chain uses TRBV10-3 and TRBJ2-7, with 9 bases aligning to TRBD2. The CDR3 extends over 14 amino acids. With 6 bases clipped from V and 6 bases from J, the junction kept 9 bases outside the gene matches. Germline V gene data show CDR1 as ENHRY and CDR2 as SYGVKD.